This T cell receptor (beta chain) was sequenced for a study of CD8+CD57+ T cells in acquired aplastic anemia. Study as a whole: Sorting CD4+ and CD8+ cells gave DNA averaging about 3.2 ug.

This clonotype was found many times. Genomic DNA served as template for TCR beta VDJ and CDR3 profiling. TCRdb reprocessed the reads via MiXCR and lists one record per CDR3 protein. This table holds a few hundred thousand distinct CDR3 sequences, around 49% found once. V dropped 2 bases and J dropped 1 base, with 9 bases sitting between them. The germline CDR1 and CDR2 sequences are MGHRA and YSYEKL. This CDR3 is built from 15 residues. Individuals selected for sequencing had exhibited CD8+CD57+ cell expansion on flow cytometry. Each patient had severe acquired aplastic anemia. Sequencing was done on a sample of sorted CD4+, CD8+, or CD8+CD57+ T cells (not recorded which) from PBMCs. V gene TRBV4-1 combines with J gene TRBJ2-1; D is perhaps TRBD1 (6 bases). This sequence was found in a human donor with aplastic anemia. CDR3 DNA sequence: TGCGCCAGCAGCCAACCACAGGGATCCTACAATGAGCAGTTCTTC. Amino acid sequence: CASSQPQGSYNEQFF.